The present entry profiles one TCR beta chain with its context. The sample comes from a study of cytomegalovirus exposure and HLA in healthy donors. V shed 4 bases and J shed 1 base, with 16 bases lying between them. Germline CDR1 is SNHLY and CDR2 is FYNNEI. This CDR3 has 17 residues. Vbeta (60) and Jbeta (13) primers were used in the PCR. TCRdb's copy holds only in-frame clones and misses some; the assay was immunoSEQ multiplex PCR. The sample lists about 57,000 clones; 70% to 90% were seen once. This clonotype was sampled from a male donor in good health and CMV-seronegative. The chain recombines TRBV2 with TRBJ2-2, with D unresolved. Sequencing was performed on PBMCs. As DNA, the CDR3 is TGTGCCAGCAGTGTCGTCAGGAACCTAATGAACACCGGGGAGCTGTTTTTT. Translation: CASSVVRNLMNTGELFF. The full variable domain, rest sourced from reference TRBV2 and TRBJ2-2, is EPEVTQTPSHQVTQMGQEVILRCVPISNHLYFYWYRQILGQKVEFLVSFYNNEISEKSEIFDDQFSVERPDGSNFTLKIRSTKLEDSAMYFCASSVVRNLMNTGELFFGEGSRLTVL.